Described below is a single T cell receptor (beta chain) sequence and its context. The antigen remains unidentified. The CDR3 runs 13 residues. J lost 6 bases, V lost 8 bases, and 10 bases had no gene match. The data derive from a study of CD8+CD57+ T cells in acquired aplastic anemia. The wider study: Sorted CD4+ plus CD8+ cells gave DNA averaging 3.2 ug.

All patients picked for sequencing had shown, by flow cytometry, an expansion of CD8+CD57+ cells. Blood sampling was performed on the patients, and none of them had received therapy by then. Profiles of TCR beta VDJ and CDR3 were generated from a genomic DNA template. MiXCR, run by TCRdb on the reads, gives a single entry per CDR3 protein. The sample yields about 160,000 distinct CDR3 sequences, 40% to 60% seen once. Study-wide results and limits: Controls did not differ significantly from patients in CD8+ Simpson's diversity. The number of CD8+ CDR3 sequences shared by patients and controls was twenty-nine.

The source material was sorted CD4+, CD8+, or CD8+CD57+ T cells (not recorded which) from PBMCs. The clonotype originates from a human donor with aplastic anemia. The rearrangement uses TRBV12-3 or TRBV12-4 and TRBJ2-7, with 7 bases fitting TRBD2. CDR3 protein: CASSPLSGGEQYF. The CDR3, as DNA: TGTGCCAGCTCACCACTCTCGGGGGGCGAGCAGTACTTC.